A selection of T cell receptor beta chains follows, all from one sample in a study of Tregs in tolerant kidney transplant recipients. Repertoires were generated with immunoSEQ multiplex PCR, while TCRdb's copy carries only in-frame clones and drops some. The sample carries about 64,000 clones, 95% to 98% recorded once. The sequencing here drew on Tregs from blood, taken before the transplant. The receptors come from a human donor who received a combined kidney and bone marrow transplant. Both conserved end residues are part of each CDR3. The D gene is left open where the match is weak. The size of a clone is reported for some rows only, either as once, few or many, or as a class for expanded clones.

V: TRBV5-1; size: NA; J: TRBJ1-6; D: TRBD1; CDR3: CASSLVGGGYSPLHF; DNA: TGCGCCAGCAGCTTGGTTGGAGGGGGCTACTCACCCCTCCACTTT
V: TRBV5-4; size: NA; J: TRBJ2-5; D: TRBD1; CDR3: CASSSPGTGEETQYF; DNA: TGTGCCAGCAGCTCCCCCGGGACAGGGGAAGAGACCCAGTACTTC
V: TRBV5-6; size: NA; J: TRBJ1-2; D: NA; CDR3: CASSSPLTDGYTF; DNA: TGTGCCAGCAGCTCCCCGTTGACAGACGGCTACACCTTC
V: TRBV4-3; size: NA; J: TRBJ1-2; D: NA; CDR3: CASSQGGFNYGYTF; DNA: TGCGCCAGCAGCCAAGGAGGGTTTAACTATGGCTACACCTTC
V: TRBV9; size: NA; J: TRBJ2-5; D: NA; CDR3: CASTVSSGSETQYF; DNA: TGTGCCAGCACCGTCTCGTCGGGAAGCGAGACCCAGTACTTC
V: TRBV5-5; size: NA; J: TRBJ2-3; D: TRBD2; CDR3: CASSILAGGRDTQYF; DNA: TGTGCCAGCAGCATCCTAGCGGGGGGAAGGGATACGCAGTATTTT
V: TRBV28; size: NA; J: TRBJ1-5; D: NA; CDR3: CASSLPFGGLQPQHF; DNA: TGTGCCAGCAGTTTACCTTTCGGGGGACTTCAGCCCCAGCATTTT
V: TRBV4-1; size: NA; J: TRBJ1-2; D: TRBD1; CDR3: CASSPSPDREGGYGYTF; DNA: TGCGCCAGCAGCCCATCTCCCGACAGGGAAGGGGGCTATGGCTACACCTTC
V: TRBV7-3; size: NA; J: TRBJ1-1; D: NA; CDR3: CASSPGRGTEAFF; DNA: TGTGCCAGCAGCCCGGGGAGGGGAACTGAAGCTTTCTTT
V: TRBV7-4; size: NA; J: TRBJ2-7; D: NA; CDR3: CASSFWERVGKISYEQYF; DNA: TGTGCCAGCAGCTTTTGGGAGCGGGTGGGAAAGATTAGTTACGAGCAGTACTTC
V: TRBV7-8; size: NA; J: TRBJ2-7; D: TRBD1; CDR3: CASSLNTGVSYEQYF; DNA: TGTGCCAGCAGCTTAAATACAGGGGTCTCGTACGAGCAGTACTTC
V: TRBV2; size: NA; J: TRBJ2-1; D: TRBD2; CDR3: CARRTSGWGEQFF; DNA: TGTGCCAGAAGGACTAGCGGGTGGGGTGAGCAGTTCTTC
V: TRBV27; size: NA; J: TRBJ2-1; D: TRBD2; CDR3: CASSPWTSQSSYNEQFF; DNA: TGTGCCAGCAGTCCTTGGACTAGCCAGAGCTCCTACAATGAGCAGTTCTTC
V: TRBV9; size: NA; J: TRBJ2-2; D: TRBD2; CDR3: CASSVAAGGRAVTGELFF; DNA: TGTGCCAGCAGCGTAGCGGCCGGCGGGAGGGCCGTCACCGGGGAGCTGTTTTTT
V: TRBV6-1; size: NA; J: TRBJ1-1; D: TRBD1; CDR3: CASSEVWQGAEAFF; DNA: TGTGCCAGCAGTGAAGTCTGGCAGGGGGCTGAAGCTTTCTTT
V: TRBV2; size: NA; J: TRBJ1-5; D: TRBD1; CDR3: CASSGQGGNQPQHF; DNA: TGTGCCAGCAGTGGACAGGGAGGCAATCAGCCCCAGCATTTT
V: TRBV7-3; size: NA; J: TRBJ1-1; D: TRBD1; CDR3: CASSSHGQGEAFF; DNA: TGTGCCAGCAGCTCCCACGGACAGGGGGAAGCTTTCTTT
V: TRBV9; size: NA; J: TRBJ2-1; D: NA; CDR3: CASSNRGRPDYEQFF; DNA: TGTGCCAGCTCGAATCGGGGGAGGCCGGATTATGAGCAGTTCTTC
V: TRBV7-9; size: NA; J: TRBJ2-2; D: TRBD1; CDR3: CASSLGQANTGELFF; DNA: TGTGCCAGCAGCTTGGGACAGGCGAACACCGGGGAGCTGTTTTTT
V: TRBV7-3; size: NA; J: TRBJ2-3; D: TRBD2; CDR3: CASSARLAGPDTQYF; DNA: TGTGCCAGCAGCGCCCGACTAGCGGGGCCAGATACGCAGTATTTT
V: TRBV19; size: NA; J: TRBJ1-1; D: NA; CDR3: CASRGGRLNTEAFF; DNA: TGTGCCAGTAGGGGAGGTAGATTGAACACTGAAGCTTTCTTT
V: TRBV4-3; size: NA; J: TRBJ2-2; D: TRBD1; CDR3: CASSRSPGQTTGELFF; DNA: TGCGCCAGCAGCCGTTCACCGGGACAGACCACCGGGGAGCTGTTTTTT
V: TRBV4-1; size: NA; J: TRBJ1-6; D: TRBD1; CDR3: CASSLGQANSPLHF; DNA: TGCGCCAGCAGCTTGGGACAGGCCAATTCACCCCTCCACTTT
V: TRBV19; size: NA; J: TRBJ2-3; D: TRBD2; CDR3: CASSILAGGTDTQYF; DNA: TGTGCCAGTAGTATTCTAGCGGGGGGCACAGATACGCAGTATTTT
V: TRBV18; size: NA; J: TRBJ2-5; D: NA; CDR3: CASSPSLQETQYF; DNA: TGTGCCAGCTCACCAAGCCTCCAAGAGACCCAGTACTTC
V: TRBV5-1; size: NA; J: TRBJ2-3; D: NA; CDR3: CASSFRDPQPDTQYF; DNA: TGCGCCAGCAGCTTCCGGGATCCCCAACCAGATACGCAGTATTTT
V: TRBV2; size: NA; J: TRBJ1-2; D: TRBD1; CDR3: CAILRDRIYGYTF; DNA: TGTGCCATCCTCCGGGACAGGATCTATGGCTACACCTTC
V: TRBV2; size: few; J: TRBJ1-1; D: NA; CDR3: CASSDGVLVAFF; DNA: TGTGCCAGCAGTGACGGGGTACTGGTAGCTTTCTTT
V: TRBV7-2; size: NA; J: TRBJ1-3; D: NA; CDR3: CASSIKIGNTIYF; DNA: TGTGCCAGCAGCATAAAAATTGGAAACACCATATATTTT
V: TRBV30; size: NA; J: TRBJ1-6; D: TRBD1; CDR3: CAWSGQGSSPLHF; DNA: TGTGCCTGGAGCGGACAGGGAAGCTCACCCCTCCACTTT
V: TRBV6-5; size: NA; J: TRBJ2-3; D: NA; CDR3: CASSYSPRGTDTQYF; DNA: TGTGCCAGCAGTTACTCTCCTCGGGGCACAGATACGCAGTATTTT
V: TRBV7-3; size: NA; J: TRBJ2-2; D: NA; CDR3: CASGYGGRNTGELFF; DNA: TGTGCCAGCGGGTACGGGGGTCGGAACACCGGGGAGCTGTTTTTT
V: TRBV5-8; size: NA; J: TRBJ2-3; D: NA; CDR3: CASSHQREDPRGTQYF; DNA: TGTGCCAGCAGCCATCAGAGGGAGGACCCACGAGGTACGCAGTATTTT
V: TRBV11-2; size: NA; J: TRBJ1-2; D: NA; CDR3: CASSLRTVNYGYTF; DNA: TGTGCCAGCAGCTTACGGACAGTAAACTATGGCTACACCTTC
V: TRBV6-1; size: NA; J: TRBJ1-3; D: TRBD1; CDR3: CASSELGGAGNTIYF; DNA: TGTGCCAGCAGTGAACTAGGGGGCGCTGGAAACACCATATATTTT
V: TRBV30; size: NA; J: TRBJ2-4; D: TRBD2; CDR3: CAWSTSGGNIQYF; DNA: TGTGCCTGGAGTACGTCGGGGGGAAACATTCAGTACTTC
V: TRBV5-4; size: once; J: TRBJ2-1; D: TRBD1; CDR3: CASSSGGWNEQFF; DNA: TGTGCCAGCAGCTCAGGGGGCTGGAATGAGCAGTTCTTC
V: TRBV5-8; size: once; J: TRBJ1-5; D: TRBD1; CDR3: CASSRTGGGNQPQHF; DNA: TGTGCCAGCAGCCGGACAGGGGGTGGTAATCAGCCCCAGCATTTT
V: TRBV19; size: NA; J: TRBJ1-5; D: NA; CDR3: CASKRGNQPQHF; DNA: TGTGCCAGTAAACGGGGGAATCAGCCCCAGCATTTT
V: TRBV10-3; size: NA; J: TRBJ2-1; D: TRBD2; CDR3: CAISLAGGGEQFF; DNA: TGTGCCATCAGTCTAGCGGGAGGAGGTGAGCAGTTCTTC
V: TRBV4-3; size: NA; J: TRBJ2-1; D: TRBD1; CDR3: CASSRIPGQGRNEQFF; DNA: TGCGCCAGCAGCCGAATACCGGGACAGGGGCGCAATGAGCAGTTCTTC
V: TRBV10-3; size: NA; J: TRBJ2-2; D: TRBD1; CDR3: CAIRTGTGHTGELFF; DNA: TGTGCCATACGGACCGGGACAGGGCACACCGGGGAGCTGTTTTTT
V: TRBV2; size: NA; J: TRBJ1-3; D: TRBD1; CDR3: CASRLDRAGNTIYF; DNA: TGTGCCAGCAGACTGGACAGGGCTGGAAACACCATATATTTT
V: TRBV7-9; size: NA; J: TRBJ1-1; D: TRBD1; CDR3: CASSVSGGHFF; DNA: TGTGCCAGCAGCGTATCAGGGGGGCATTTCTTT
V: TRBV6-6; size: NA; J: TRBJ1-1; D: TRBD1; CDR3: CARRTGGLNTEAFF; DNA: TGTGCCAGAAGGACAGGGGGATTGAACACTGAAGCTTTCTTT
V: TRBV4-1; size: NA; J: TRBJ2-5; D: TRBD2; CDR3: CASSRLRAGGGETQYF; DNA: TGCGCCAGCAGCCGCTTAAGAGCGGGGGGGGGAGAGACCCAGTACTTC
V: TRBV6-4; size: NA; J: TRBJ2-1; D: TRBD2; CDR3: CADRLAGAVFDEQFF; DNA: TGTGCCGACAGACTAGCGGGAGCCGTTTTCGATGAGCAGTTCTTC
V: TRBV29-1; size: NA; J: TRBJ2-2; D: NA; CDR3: CSVLSGTNTGELFF; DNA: TGCAGCGTTCTGAGCGGAACGAACACCGGGGAGCTGTTTTTT
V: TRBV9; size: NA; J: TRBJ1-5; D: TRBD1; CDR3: CASSPGQSNQPQHF; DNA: TGTGCCAGCAGTCCGGGACAGTCTAATCAGCCCCAGCATTTT
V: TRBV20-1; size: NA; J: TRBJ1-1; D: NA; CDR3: CSASRAEAFF; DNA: TGCAGTGCTAGTCGGGCTGAAGCTTTCTTT
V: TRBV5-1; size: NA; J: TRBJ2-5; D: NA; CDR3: CASSLGLQETQYF; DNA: TGCGCCAGCAGCCTGGGGCTTCAAGAGACCCAGTACTTC
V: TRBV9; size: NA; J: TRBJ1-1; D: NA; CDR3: CASSALQELNTEAFF; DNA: TGTGCCAGCAGCGCATTACAGGAGTTGAACACTGAAGCTTTCTTT
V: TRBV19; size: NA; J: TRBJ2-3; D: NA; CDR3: CASSIPGKGNTDTQYF; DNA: TGTGCCAGTAGTATCCCCGGGAAGGGAAACACAGATACGCAGTATTTT
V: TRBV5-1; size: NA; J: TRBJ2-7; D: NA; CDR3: CASSLAGEQYF; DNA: TGCGCCAGCAGCTTGGCCGGTGAGCAGTACTTC